This TCR beta chain was profiled in a study of cytomegalovirus exposure and HLA in healthy donors (dated by TCRdb to the late 2010s). Regarding the study in general: An earlier analysis of several hundred of the donors reported about 250 Gb of sequence data and 117 million unique TCR beta sequences from about 200 million T cells. An early release covering about 600 HLA-typed donors comprised 300 to 350 gigabases of sequencing data and some 79 million unique TCR sequences. Of the roughly 400 genotyped donors, 65% to 90% were placed in the genetic ancestry cluster associated with self-reported Caucasian donors. The study aimed to test whether cataloging public T cell receptors could reveal signatures of past pathogen exposure. The T cell repertoires of 670 or so subjects were profiled by immunosequencing and related to cytomegalovirus serostatus. A separate validation cohort of roughly 130 different subjects was used in addition to the roughly 670-subject first cohort. The study combined high-throughput TCR immunosequencing, statistical association of individual TCRs with disease status, and machine learning to predict cytomegalovirus infection status. A later analysis re-analyzed previously published TCR beta repertoires from 550 to 700 donors and added high-resolution HLA genotyping to study TCR occurrence patterns. Rather than using new phenotypic data, the later analysis identified candidate immune exposures from TCR beta sequences and from how often those sequences occurred across donors. An earlier analysis of 500 to 650 of the donors applied high-throughput TCR beta sequencing to assess whether each TCR beta V gene segment acted as functional or pseudogenic. Alongside the repertoire data, information on donor age, sex, ethnicity and CMV serostatus was compiled. A later genetic analysis took genome-wide SNP genotypes for about 55% of the 666 donors and used that subset as a discovery cohort. All discovery cohort repertoires had been generated using a single sequencing platform. Both class I and class II loci were covered by HLA typing, at four-digit resolution. The number of donors typed differed by locus, with about 620-630 for A, B, C, DRB1 and DQB1, around 520 for DQA1, 600 to 610 for DPA1, and under 490 for DPB1. Five DR-DQ haplotypes were handled as single units for association and clustering, since linkage in the cohort was strong. Among 350 to 400 genotyped donors of the cohort, an average of approximately 240,000 unique TCR beta nucleotide sequences were sequenced per donor, roughly 20% of them non-productive.

The cohort was made up of approximately 670 healthy bone marrow donors. All cohort members were sampled while nominally healthy, although unrecorded immune exposures were likely present. Of the approximately 620 cohort members, 289 had a positive CMV serostatus and 350 to 450 had a negative one, while no CMV serostatus was recorded for the donor. Each donor provided a peripheral blood sample, and peripheral blood mononuclear cells were used for TCR beta sequencing. The Qiagen DNeasy Blood Extraction Kit was used to extract genomic DNA from the blood cell samples. CDR1 and CDR2 are drawn from the germline V gene: SGHAT, FQNNGV. Deletion took 3 bases off V and 0 bases off J, with a span of 9 bases between the germline ends. The CDR3 spans 14 residues, from the cysteine through the phenylalanine. The kept DNA is CDR3 alone, 42 bases in frame from the first base. As to this clone: Its cognate antigen has yet to be identified. No base quality values were provided; no much bigger clone lies one nucleotide off.

General findings and caveats noted by the study authors: According to a later analysis, TCR association rates differed among HLA loci, with DRB1 alleles showing the most associated TCRs and HLA-C alleles showing the fewest. The authors suggested that the approach could potentially be generalized to other disease states and immunological phenotypes. A cluster of highly shared sequence variants was judged likely to represent a technical artifact of the sequencing pipeline. This cohort had only TCR beta chains sequenced, and the lack of alpha or paired-chain data limited which features could be detected. The study listed approximately 150 TCR beta chains as associated with cytomegalovirus. V-gene and J-gene trimming of TCR beta chains was associated with a missense DCLRE1C variant in a later genetic analysis, and the association was replicated in an independent cohort. A later genetic analysis reported fewer N-insertions in productive TCRs among donors in an Asian-associated ancestry cluster than the roughly 700-donor mean. Several of the top co-occurrence clusters appeared to be linked to parvovirus B19, influenza, CMV and Epstein-Barr virus, according to a later analysis. A further reported finding was that TCR beta sequences accurately predicted the HLA-A and HLA-B alleles for most subjects in the first cohort. When HLA alleles, especially DR and DQ, strongly co-occurred, TCR associations were difficult to assign to individual alleles. Most TCR sequences were observed very rarely across donors, whereas some public TCRs were present in many individuals. Linkage disequilibrium might explain the correlated functional status among segregating V segments, but an unknown experimental factor could not be ruled out. In a later analysis, most CMV-associated TCR beta chains were found to appear HLA-restricted, with HLA associations seemingly driven largely by CMV exposure. In both the original and validation cohorts, the classifier was reported to diagnose cytomegalovirus status with high specificity and sensitivity. In a later analysis, HLA-associated TCR beta chains showed more clonal expansion and lower generation probabilities than non-associated chains that were equally common. An earlier analysis of approximately 600 of the donors showed that most TCR beta V segments appeared in productive rearrangements either about 87% or about 30% of the time, which broadly matched IMGT annotations. For the cohort, immune exposure information was limited to CMV serostatus. Three of the identified cytomegalovirus-associated TCR beta chains were confirmed in vitro to be specific for cytomegalovirus antigens. HLA typing was unavailable for some donors at each locus, so association tests used only the typed subset. Some 15 rarely observed V segments, including chromosome 9 orphons, were excluded from the earlier analysis of about 600 of the donors because counts were too low. At a false discovery rate of 0.05, a later analysis linked about 16,000 TCR beta sequences to specific HLA alleles. Because the 87-base-pair reads could not distinguish some IMGT-functional V segments, including TRBV6-2 and TRBV6-3, those segments were excluded. Presence/absence analyses assumed roughly uniform sequencing depth across donors, an assumption that may not hold.

Library preparation used the immunoSEQ multiplex PCR assay. For the multiplex PCR, a mixture combining 60 forward primers for TCR Vbeta segments and 13 reverse primers for TCR Jbeta segments was used. The CDR3 region of rearranged TCR beta genes was amplified from genomic DNA by a multiplex PCR assay. The amplified TCR beta libraries were sequenced on the Illumina HiSeq System as 87-base-pair reads. On the study's bioinformatics: A later analysis tallied 80 million to 95 million unique TCR beta chains across the approximately 670 repertoires, and approximately 9.9 million of those chains were shared by two or more donors. A nearest-neighbor algorithm error-corrected the raw reads and collapsed the reads into unique sequences, merging closely related sequences to remove PCR and sequencing errors. To assign V, D and J gene segments, CDR3 sequences were aligned to IMGT reference sequences. For a sequence to be retained, a match of at least six nucleotides was required to both a V gene segment and a J gene segment. Rearrangements were called productive when the CDR3 lacked stop codons and stayed in frame with V and J; all others were non-productive. CDR3 was defined according to IMGT convention as the region running from the second conserved V-encoded cysteine to the conserved J-encoded phenylalanine. In an earlier analysis of around 600 of the donors, sequences lacking an unambiguous match to a single V gene segment were excluded. In an earlier analysis of some 590 of the donors, a V segment was called functional when productive rearrangements were above 56.7%, and segregating when the standard deviation between donors exceeded 5%. A statistical classification framework was developed to diagnose cytomegalovirus status using the catalog of TCR beta chain sequences. In a later analysis, V and J genes were assigned by comparing TCR nucleotide sequences against IMGT/GENE-DB human TR gene sequences. In a later analysis, CDR3 sequences and most-parsimonious VDJ recombination scenarios were assigned using the TCRdist pipeline. In a later analysis, every TCR beta chain was defined by the combination of its CDR3 amino acid sequence and its V-gene family, and reads without a unique V-gene family were dropped. As a way to deal with suspected cross-contamination and a sequencing artifact, a later analysis dropped roughly 600 nucleotide sequences that were highly shared and had low generation probability. A later analysis calculated a clonal expansion index for each public chain from normalized within-repertoire ranks of inferred template counts. In a later analysis, generation probabilities were computed using a VDJ recombination model fitted to out-of-frame rearrangements, and the results were checked against IGoR. In a later analysis, TCR-TCR, TCR-HLA and TCR-CMV co-occurrence was scored with hypergeometric tests, and a repertoire-size bias correction was applied to TCR pairs. To estimate false discovery rates, a later analysis permuted the HLA or CMV assignments 20 times. In a later analysis, co-occurring TCRs were grouped using DBSCAN, with TCRdist sequence similarity added in when clustering inside HLA-allele-positive subsets. Co-occurrence clustering excluded repertoires with fewer than 30,000 or more than 120,000 public chains, plus five with anomalous nucleotide sharing. In its TCRdb copy, this immuneACCESS table keeps in-frame sequences only and misses some clones. Where compared with another copy, unresolved V genes explain less than half of these, and the others have no known cause. V and J calls and clone size are given by that table; D and trimming were obtained from the DNA. A total of 90,000 to 150,000 clones appear in this sample, around 77% of them only once. The top ten hold around 3.9% of the sample.

Recombination linked TRBV11-2 to TRBJ2-7; TRBD2 is a weak D gene call, 6 bases matching. Sequenced material: PBMCs. The TCR sequence derives from a human donor in good health. The CDR3 reads CASSFQDYSYEQYF. The sequence in DNA is TGTGCCAGCAGCTTCCAGGACTACTCCTACGAGCAGTACTTC.